The source of this T cell receptor beta chain is a study of blood T cell repertoires in COVID-19. Study at large: Italy, Spain and the United States were the sources of the convalescent and acute COVID-19 samples. T cells, B-cell-depleted T cells, or PBMCs provided the cDNA or gDNA that served as material.

Source study methods: Using reference gene primer amplification, nucleated cell counts were estimated. Clones were read by immunoSEQ multiplex PCR, and TCRdb kept only the in-frame ones, dropping some. V, J and clone size are taken as reported in that table, and D and trimming were inferred from the DNA itself. This table has a few hundred thousand clones, roughly 88% appearing once. The CDR3 contains 12 residues. Germline V CDR1 and CDR2: MDHEN, SYDVKM. Trimming stripped 7 bases from V and 6 bases from J, with 12 bases between. The source of this sequence is a woman aged 25 to 39 who had recovered from COVID-19. V gene TRBV28 combines with J gene TRBJ1-1; D not certain. Sequencing input: peripheral blood. The CDR3 is CASTVWGAEAFF. CDR3 bases: TGTGCCAGCACCGTCTGGGGAGCTGAAGCTTTCTTT.